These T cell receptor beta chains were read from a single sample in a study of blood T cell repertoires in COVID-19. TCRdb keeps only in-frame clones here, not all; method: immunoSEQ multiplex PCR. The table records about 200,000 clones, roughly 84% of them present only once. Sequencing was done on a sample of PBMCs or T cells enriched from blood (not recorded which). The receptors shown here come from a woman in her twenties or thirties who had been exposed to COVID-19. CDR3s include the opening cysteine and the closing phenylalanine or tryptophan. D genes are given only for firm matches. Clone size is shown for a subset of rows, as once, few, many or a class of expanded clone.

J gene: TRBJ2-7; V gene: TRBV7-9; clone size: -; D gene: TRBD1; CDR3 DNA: TGTGCCAGCAGCTTAGGGACAGGGGACGAGCAGTACTTC; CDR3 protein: CASSLGTGDEQYF
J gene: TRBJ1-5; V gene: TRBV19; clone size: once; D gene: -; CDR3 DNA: TGTGCCAGTAGTACGGGGGGCATCCAGCCCCAGCATTTT; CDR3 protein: CASSTGGIQPQHF
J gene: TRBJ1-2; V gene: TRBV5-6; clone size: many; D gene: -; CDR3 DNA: TGTGCCAGCAGCTTGATAGGGGGGGACTATGGCTACACCTTC; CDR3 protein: CASSLIGGDYGYTF
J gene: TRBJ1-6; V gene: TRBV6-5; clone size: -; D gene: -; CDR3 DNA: TGTGCCAGCAGCCGGGACATCATCAGATCACCCCTCCACTTT; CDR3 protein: CASSRDIIRSPLHF
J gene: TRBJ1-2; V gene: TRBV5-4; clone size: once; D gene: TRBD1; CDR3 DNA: TGTGCCAGCTCCTCTGGGGGACAGACTAACTATGGCTACACCTTC; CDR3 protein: CASSSGGQTNYGYTF
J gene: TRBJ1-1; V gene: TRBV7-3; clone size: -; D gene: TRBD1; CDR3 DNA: TGTGCCAGCAGCCCCCAGGGGGGCCGAGCTTTCTTT; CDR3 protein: CASSPQGGRAFF
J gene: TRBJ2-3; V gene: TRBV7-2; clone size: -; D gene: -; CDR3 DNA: TGTGCCAGCAGCCAAGAGGGGGGGCGTTTAGGTACGCAGTATTTT; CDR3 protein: CASSQEGGRLGTQYF
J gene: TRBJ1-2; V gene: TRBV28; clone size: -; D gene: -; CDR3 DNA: TGTGCCAGCAGCGTCGGGGGGGTCGGCTACACCTTC; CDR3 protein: CASSVGGVGYTF
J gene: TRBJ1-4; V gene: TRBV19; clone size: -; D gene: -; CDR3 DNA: TGTGCCAGTAGTACCCCCGACACTGCAACTAATGAAAAACTGTTTTTT; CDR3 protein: CASSTPDTATNEKLFF
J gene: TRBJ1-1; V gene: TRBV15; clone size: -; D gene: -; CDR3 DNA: TGTGCCACCAGCCTCCTAGGAACTGAAGCTTTCTTT; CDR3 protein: CATSLLGTEAFF
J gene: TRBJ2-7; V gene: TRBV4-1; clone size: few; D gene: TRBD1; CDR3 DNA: TGCGCCAGCAGCCAAGATTCAGTTCGGGACAGGGAGGTGCAGTACTTC; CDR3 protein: CASSQDSVRDREVQYF
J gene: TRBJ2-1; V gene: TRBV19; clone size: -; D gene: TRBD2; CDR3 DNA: TGTGCCAGTAGTATAGACGATAGCGGGAGACCCTACAATGAGCAGTTCTTC; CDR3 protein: CASSIDDSGRPYNEQFF
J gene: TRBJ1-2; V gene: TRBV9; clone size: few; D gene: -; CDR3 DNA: TGTGCCAGCAGCCCGAACCAGGGAACTGGCTACACCTTC; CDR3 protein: CASSPNQGTGYTF
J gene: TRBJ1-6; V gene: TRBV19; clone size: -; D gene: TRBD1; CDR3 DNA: TGTGCCAGTAGGGGGACAGCAAGCTCCTATAATTCACCCCTCCACTTT; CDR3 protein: CASRGTASSYNSPLHF
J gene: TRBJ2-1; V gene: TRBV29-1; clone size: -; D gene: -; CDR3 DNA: TGCAGCGTTGAAGATGCGACTAGGTACAATGAGCAGTTCTTC; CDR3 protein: CSVEDATRYNEQFF
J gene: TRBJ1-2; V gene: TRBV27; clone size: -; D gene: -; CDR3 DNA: TGTGCCAGCAGTCCCCAGACAGCGAACTATGGCTACACCTTC; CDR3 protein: CASSPQTANYGYTF
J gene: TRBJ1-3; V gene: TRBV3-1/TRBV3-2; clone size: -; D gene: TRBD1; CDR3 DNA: TGTGCCAGCAGCGGGGACAGGGGGCTCGGAAACACCATATATTTT; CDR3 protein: CASSGDRGLGNTIYF
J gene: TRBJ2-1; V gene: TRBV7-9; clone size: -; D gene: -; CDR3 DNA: TGTGCCAGCAGCCCTAGTGGAGGAGGAACTAGTAGGTTCTTC; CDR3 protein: CASSPSGGGTSRFF
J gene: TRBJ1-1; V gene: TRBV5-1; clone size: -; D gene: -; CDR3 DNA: TGCGCCAGCAGCTTAACCAGGGTCGAAGCTTTCTTT; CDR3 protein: CASSLTRVEAFF
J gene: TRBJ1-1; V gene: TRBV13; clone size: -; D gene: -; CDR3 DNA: TGTGCCAGCAGCTTTTACAGGTCGACTGAAGCTTTCTTT; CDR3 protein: CASSFYRSTEAFF
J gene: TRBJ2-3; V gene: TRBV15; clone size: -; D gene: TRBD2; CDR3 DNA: TGTGCCACCAGCAGTGAAGAAACTAGCGGGGGGGCTCGGGGCACAGATACGCAGTATTTT; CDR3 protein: CATSSEETSGGARGTDTQYF
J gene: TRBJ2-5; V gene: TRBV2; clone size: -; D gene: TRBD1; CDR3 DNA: TGTGCCAGCAGTGTAACAGGGGGCGGACAAGAGACCCAGTACTTC; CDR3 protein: CASSVTGGGQETQYF
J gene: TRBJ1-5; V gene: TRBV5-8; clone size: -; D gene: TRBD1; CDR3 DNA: TGTGCCAGCAGCCTCAGGGGGAATAGCAATCAGCCCCAGCATTTT; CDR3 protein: CASSLRGNSNQPQHF
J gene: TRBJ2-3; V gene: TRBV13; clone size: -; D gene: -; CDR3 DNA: TGTGCCAGCTCACCCCCCACAGGAGGGGATACGCAGTATTTT; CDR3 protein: CASSPPTGGDTQYF
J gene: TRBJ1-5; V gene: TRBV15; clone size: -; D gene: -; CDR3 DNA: TGTGCCACCATCACAACGGGACTGGAGTTATCCCAGCATTTT; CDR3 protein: CATITTGLELSQHF
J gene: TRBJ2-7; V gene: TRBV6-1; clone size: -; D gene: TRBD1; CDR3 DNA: TGTGCCAGCAGTGAAAACAGACAGGGGCTCTCCTACGAGCAGTACTTC; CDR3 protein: CASSENRQGLSYEQYF
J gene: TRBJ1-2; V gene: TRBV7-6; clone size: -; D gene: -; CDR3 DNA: TGTGCCAGCAGCTTGGGGGGGCCTTTCTATGGCTACACCTTC; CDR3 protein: CASSLGGPFYGYTF